The clone carrying this T cell receptor beta chain was detected only once. These data belong to a study of blood T cell repertoires in COVID-19. In the study overall: PBMCs, B-cell-depleted T cells, or T cells provided the cDNA or gDNA that made up the material.

Trimming removed 2 bases at V and 2 bases at J, with 8 bases between. Germline V CDR1 and CDR2: SGHDT, YYEEEE. The CDR3 has 15 amino acids. The protocol was immunoSEQ multiplex PCR, while the TCRdb copy is restricted to in-frame clones and leaves out a portion. The data show about 200,000 clones, about 90% seen once. The sequence derives from a woman in her 70s with acute or convalescent COVID-19. The gene calls are TRBV5-6 and TRBJ2-6, with D possibly matching TRBD1 (6 bases). The specimen was peripheral blood. In nucleotides, the CDR3 is TGTGCCAGCAGCTTCAGGGGAGCTGGGGCCAACGTCCTGACTTTC. Its protein product is CASSFRGAGANVLTF.